This entry describes one TCR beta chain. Its antigen is not known. Trimming took 5 bases from V and 8 from J; bases not matched to a gene: 10. The germline V gene encodes CDR1 SGHAT and CDR2 FQNNGV. This CDR3 region has 15 residues. The data belong to a study of regulatory T cells in long-lasting Graves disease. Notes on the study in general: Peripheral blood alone, not thyroid tissue, underwent study.

Arm-PCR of CDR3 regions and iRepertoire HTBI primers were the basis on which TCR beta libraries were built. Each CDR3 protein is one row after TCRdb ran MiXCR on the multiplex PCR reads. The sample shows hundreds of thousands of distinct CDR3 sequences, less than 15% of them seen only once. Time point meaning: newly diagnosed GD, antithyroid drugs for less than 3 months. Extracted PBMC RNA gave rise to the TCR library. These data also formed part of another study, on T cells in Graves' hyperthyroidism and ophthalmopathy.

The genes are TRBV11-2 and TRBJ1-4, with 8 bases lining up with TRBD1. Sequencing used peripheral blood mononuclear cells (PBMCs), obtained at new diagnosis, from a patient treated with antithyroid drugs. This TCR was recovered from a man aged 25 to 40 with Graves disease. The CDR3 sequence: CASSADRALEEKLFF. As DNA, the CDR3 is TGTGCCAGCAGCGCGGACAGGGCCCTGGAGGAAAAACTGTTTTTT. The whole variable domain, remainder taken from reference TRBV11-2 and TRBJ1-4, is EAGVAQSPRYKIIEKRQSVAFWCNPISGHATLYWYQQILGQGPKLLIQFQNNGVVDDSQLPKDRFSAERLKGVDSTLKIQPAKLEDSAVYLCASSADRALEEKLFFGSGTQLSVL.